This T cell receptor (beta chain) was sequenced for a study of Ad26.COV2.S vaccination and SARS-CoV-2 variants. Study overall: Administration of Ad26.COV2.S was intramuscular, either once or twice 56 days apart.

General observations from the study: Spike-specific CD8+ and CD4+ T cell responses reportedly showed substantial breadth after vaccination. Spike-specific TCR breadth was greater after Ad26.COV2.S than placebo.

TCRdb's table, derived via immunoSEQ multiplex PCR, lists solely in-frame clones and lacks some. The data contain around 250,000 clones, around 87% of them singletons. The treatment: approximately 18 received Ad26.COV2.S at low or high dose, single or two shots; roughly 5 received placebo; per-sample allocation not given. After the first vaccine or placebo injection, samples were drawn on day 63. The vaccine delivered Wuhan-strain SARS-CoV-2 spike through an Ad26 vector. Per the germline V gene, CDR1 is SGHDN and CDR2 is FVKESK. The junction had 8 bases not matched to a gene; V was cut back by 4 bases and J by 0 bases. This CDR3 is 17 amino acids long. In the case of this clone: The antigen remains undetermined.

This chain connects TRBV14 to TRBJ2-1, with 8 positions matching TRBD2. The TCR comes from a person between 18 and 60 years old who received the Ad26.COV2.S COVID-19 vaccine or a placebo. Sequences were derived from peripheral blood, sampled in a trial of Ad26.COV2.S vaccine versus placebo. CDR3 bases: TGTGCCAGCAGCCCCCGACTAGCGCCTAGCTCCTACAATGAGCAGTTCTTC. Its protein is CASSPRLAPSSYNEQFF.